Included here is one T cell receptor beta chain sequence, with context. This sample includes further DNA sequences coding for the same CDR3. Profiling relied on immunoSEQ multiplex PCR, and the TCRdb table lists in-frame clones only, not all of them. The sample records a few hundred thousand clones, roughly 84% being singletons. This record comes from a study of blood T cell repertoires in COVID-19. On the study more broadly: PBMCs, B-cell-depleted T cells, or T cells were the source of the cDNA or gDNA that made up the material.

Germline assignment: CDR1 DFQATT and CDR2 SNEGSKA (reference sequence). The CDR3 sequence is 11 residues long. The ends were cut back, 4 bases at V and 3 bases at J, with 6 bases in the middle. Sequenced: peripheral blood. This clonotype was sampled from a woman of 80 years or more with acute or convalescent COVID-19. The gene calls are TRBV20-1 and TRBJ1-2; TRBD1 might be the D (6 bases). In DNA form, the CDR3 reads TGCAGTGCTACAGGGGACTATGGCTACACCTTC. The encoded protein is CSATGDYGYTF.